The 3 T cell receptor beta chains below were found in one sample sequenced in a study of shared clonotypes between healthy human individuals. Clones were read by immunoSEQ multiplex PCR, and TCRdb kept only the in-frame ones, dropping some. The sample records approximately 2.4 million clones, under 97% being singletons. The sequenced sample was naive CD4+ T cells sorted from blood. The subset denotes: CD45RA+ positively selected. These TCRs come from a man between 18 and 35 years old in good health.

The chain recombines TRBV7-9 with TRBJ2-2; 7 nucleotides agree with TRBD2. This CDR3 has 15 residues. The trim removed 4 bases at V and 4 bases at J, leaving 6 bases unmatched. Germline-derived CDR1 and CDR2 are SEHNR and FQNEAQ (reference sequence). The CDR3 sequence is CASSSAGVVTGELFF. The CDR3 nucleotides read TGTGCCAGCAGCTCGGCGGGAGTAGTCACCGGGGAGCTGTTTTTT.

This clone was recorded once. The chain uses TRBV7-5 and TRBJ2-7; TRBD2, the D gene given by the table, was not confirmed from the DNA. TRBV7-5 counts as a pseudogene. There are 14 residues in the CDR3. CDR3 sequence: CARSTERVDYEQYF. In DNA, the CDR3 is TGTGCCAGAAGCACTGAACGGGTTGACTACGAGCAGTACTTC.

The chain has TRBV27 and TRBJ2-7; 10 bases align to TRBD1. The CDR3 contains 16 residues. V was pared by 5 bases and J by 2 bases, with 9 bases of the junction left unmatched. Germline CDR1 reads MNHEY; CDR2 reads SMNVEV (reference sequence). The CDR3 reads CASSHYRDRGPYEQYF. CDR3 DNA: TGTGCCAGCAGTCATTACCGGGACAGGGGCCCCTACGAGCAGTACTTC.